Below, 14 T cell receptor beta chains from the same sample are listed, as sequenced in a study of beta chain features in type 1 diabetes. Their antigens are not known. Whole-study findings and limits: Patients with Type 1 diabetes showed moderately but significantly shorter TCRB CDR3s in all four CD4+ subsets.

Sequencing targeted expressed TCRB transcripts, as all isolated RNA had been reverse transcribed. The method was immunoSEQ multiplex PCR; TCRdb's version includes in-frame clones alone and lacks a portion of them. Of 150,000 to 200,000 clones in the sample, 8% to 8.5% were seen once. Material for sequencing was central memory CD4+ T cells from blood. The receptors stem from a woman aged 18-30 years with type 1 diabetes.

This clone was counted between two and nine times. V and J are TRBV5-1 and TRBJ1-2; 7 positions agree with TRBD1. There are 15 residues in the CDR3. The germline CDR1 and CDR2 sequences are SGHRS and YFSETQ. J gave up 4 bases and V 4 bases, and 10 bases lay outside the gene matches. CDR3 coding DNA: TGCGCCAGCAGCCCCGACGGGACAGACTTCTATGGCTACACCTTC. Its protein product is CASSPDGTDFYGYTF.

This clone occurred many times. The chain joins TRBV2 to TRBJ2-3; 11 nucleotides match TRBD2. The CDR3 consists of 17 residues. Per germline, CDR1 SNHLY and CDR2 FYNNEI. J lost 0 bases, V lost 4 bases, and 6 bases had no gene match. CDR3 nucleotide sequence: TGTGCCAGCAGTGTCCTTAGCGGGGGGGCTAGCACAGATACGCAGTATTTT. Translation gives CASSVLSGGASTDTQYF.

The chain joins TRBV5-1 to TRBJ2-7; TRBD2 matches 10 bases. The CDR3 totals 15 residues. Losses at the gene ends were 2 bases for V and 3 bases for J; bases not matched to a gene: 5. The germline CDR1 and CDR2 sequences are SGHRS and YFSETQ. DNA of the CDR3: TGCGCCAGCAGCTTAGCGGGGGGGAATATCTACGAGCAGTACTTC. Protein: CASSLAGGNIYEQYF.

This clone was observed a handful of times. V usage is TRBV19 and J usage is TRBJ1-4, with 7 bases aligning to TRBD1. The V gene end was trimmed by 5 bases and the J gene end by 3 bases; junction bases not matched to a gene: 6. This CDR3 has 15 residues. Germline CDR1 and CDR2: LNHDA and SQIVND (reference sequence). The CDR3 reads CASSPPGQSNEKLFF. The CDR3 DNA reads TGTGCCAGTAGTCCCCCGGGACAGTCTAATGAAAAACTGTTTTTT. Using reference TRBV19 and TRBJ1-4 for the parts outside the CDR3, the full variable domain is DGGITQSPKYLFRKEGQNVTLSCEQNLNHDAMYWYRQDPGQGLRLIYYSQIVNDFQKGDIAEGYSVSREKKESFPLTVTSAQKNPTAFYLCASSPPGQSNEKLFFGSGTQLSVL.

The CDR3 is CASSSRKAGGRETQYF. The CDR3 coding sequence is TGTGCCAGCAGTTCCCGTAAAGCGGGGGGCAGGGAGACCCAGTACTTC. The chain links TRBV28 to TRBJ2-5, with 9 bases matching TRBD2. Germline CDR1 is MDHEN and CDR2 is SYDVKM. The CDR3 extends over 16 amino acids. With 4 bases clipped from V and 5 bases from J, the junction kept 11 bases outside the gene matches.

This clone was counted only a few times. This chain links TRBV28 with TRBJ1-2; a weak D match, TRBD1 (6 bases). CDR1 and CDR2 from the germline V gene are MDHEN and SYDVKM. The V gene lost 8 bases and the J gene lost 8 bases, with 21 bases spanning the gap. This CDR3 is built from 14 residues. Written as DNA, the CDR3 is TGTGCCAGCTACCAGACAGGAAAGGTGAACGGCTACACCTTC. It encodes CASYQTGKVNGYTF.

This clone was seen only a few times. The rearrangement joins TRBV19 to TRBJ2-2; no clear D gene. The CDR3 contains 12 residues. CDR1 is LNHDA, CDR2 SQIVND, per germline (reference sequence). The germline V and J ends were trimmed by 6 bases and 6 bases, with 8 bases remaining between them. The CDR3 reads CASSPQAGELFF. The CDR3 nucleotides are TGTGCCAGTAGCCCCCAGGCCGGGGAGCTGTTTTTT.

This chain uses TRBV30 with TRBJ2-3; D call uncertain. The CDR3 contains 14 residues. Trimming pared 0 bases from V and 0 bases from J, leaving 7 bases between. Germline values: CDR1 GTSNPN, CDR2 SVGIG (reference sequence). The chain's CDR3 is CAWSVLSSTDTQYF. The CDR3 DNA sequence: TGTGCCTGGAGTGTACTATCTAGCACAGATACGCAGTATTTT.

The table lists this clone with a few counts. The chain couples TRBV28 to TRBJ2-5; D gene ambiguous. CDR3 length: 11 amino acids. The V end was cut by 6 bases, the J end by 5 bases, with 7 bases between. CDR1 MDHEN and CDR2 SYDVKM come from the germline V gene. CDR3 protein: CASRARETQYF. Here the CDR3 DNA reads TGTGCCAGCAGAGCCCGGGAGACCCAGTACTTC.

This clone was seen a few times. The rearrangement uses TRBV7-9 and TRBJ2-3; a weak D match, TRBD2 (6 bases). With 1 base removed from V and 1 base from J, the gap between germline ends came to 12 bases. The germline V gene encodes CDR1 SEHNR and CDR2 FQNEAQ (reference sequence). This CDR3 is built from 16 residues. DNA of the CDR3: TGTGCCAGCAGCTTAGGGCGGGATGGGGGCACAGATACGCAGTATTTT. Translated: CASSLGRDGGTDTQYF.

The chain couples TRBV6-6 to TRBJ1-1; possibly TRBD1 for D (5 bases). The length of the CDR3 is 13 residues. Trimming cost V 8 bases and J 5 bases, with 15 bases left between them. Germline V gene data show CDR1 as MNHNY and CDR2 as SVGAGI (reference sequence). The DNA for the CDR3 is TGTGCCAGCGGAAACGGGGGATTTACTGAAGCTTTCTTT. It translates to CASGNGGFTEAFF.

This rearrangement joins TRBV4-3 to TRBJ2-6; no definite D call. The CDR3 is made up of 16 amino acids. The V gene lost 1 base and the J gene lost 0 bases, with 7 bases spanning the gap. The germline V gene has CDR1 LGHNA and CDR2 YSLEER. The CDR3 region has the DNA TGCGCCAGCAGCCAAGGTGGCCGCTCTGGGGCCAACGTCCTGACTTTC. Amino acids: CASSQGGRSGANVLTF.

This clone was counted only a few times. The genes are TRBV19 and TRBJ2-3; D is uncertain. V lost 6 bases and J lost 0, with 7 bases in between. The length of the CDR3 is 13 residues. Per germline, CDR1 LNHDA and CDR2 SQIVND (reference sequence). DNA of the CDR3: TGTGCCAGTAGCCCCTCGAGCACAGATACGCAGTATTTT. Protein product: CASSPSSTDTQYF. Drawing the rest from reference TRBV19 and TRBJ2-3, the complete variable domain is DGGITQSPKYLFRKEGQNVTLSCEQNLNHDAMYWYRQDPGQGLRLIYYSQIVNDFQKGDIAEGYSVSREKKESFPLTVTSAQKNPTAFYLCASSPSSTDTQYFGPGTRLTVL.

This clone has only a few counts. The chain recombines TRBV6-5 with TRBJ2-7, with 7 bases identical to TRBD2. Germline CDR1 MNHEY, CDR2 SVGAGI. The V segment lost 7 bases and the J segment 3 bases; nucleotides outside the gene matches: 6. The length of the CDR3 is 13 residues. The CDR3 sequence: CASTERDVYEQYF. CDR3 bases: TGTGCCAGCACGGAGCGGGACGTCTACGAGCAGTACTTC.